This T cell receptor (beta chain) was documented in a study of CD8 T cells in ankylosing spondylitis. Study-level points and caveats: Ankylosing spondylitis blood appeared to carry a characteristic TCR beta motif of several highly homologous variants. Clones tied to disease were said to be significantly enriched in matched ankylosing spondylitis synovial fluid. Several of the motif variants were reported before in synovial fluid and blood from reactive arthritis.

Libraries for TCR beta were made by quantitative 5'-RACE with molecular barcodes. A single record per CDR3 protein comes from TCRdb applying MiXCR to the 5' RACE reads. Here the sample spans about 360,000 distinct CDR3 sequences, about 20% being singletons. This clonotype was counted at least ten times. No antigen is known for it. The TCR comes from a male donor with ankylosing spondylitis or in good health (not recorded which). Source material: blood, either unsorted or a sorted T cell fraction (not recorded which).

CDR3 DNA: TGCGCCAGCAGCCTTCGGACTCTCTCCTCTACGCAGTATTTT. It codes for CASSLRTLSSTQYF. The chain recombines TRBV4-1 with TRBJ2-3; weak D call: TRBD2 (5 bases). V shed 4 bases and J shed 8 bases, with 16 bases lying between them. This CDR3 region has 14 residues. Germline V CDR1 and CDR2: MGHRA, YSYEKL.